The 5 T cell receptor beta chains listed next were all sequenced from one sample in a study of blood T cell repertoires in COVID-19 (dated by TCRdb to 2020 to 2021). The receptor library was made with the immunoSEQ multiplex PCR assay. Entries here come from immuneACCESS through TCRdb and include only in-frame sequences with V and J called. Some clones fail to appear in such tables; in the studies checked, an unresolved V gene covers under half of the shortfall, and the cause of the remainder is unknown. This sample gives over 200,000 clones in total; 75% to 90% of them show up just once. The ten biggest clones cover around 1.8% of the sample. Sequenced: PBMCs or T cells enriched from blood (not recorded which). The receptor set was obtained from a woman aged 50 to 60 who had recovered from COVID-19.

Regarding this clone: This CDR3 is also generated by other DNA sequences in the sample. The genes are TRBV29-1 and TRBJ1-2; 7 positions match TRBD1. V shed 8 bases, J shed 3 bases, and the junction held 3 bases outside the gene matches. Germline CDR1 and CDR2: SQVTM and ANQGSEA. The CDR3 is 11 residues long. This CDR3 reads CSTDRDYGYTF. CDR3 DNA: TGCAGCACAGACAGGGACTATGGCTACACCTTC.

J is TRBJ1-2 and V is TRBV10-3, with 9 bases that match TRBD1. The CDR3 is made up of 16 amino acids. Germline trimming cut 5 bases from V and 1 base from J; bases unmatched to any gene: 8. Germline CDR1 and CDR2: ENHRY and SYGVKD. The CDR3, as DNA: TGTGCCATCAGTCTTGGGCCGACAGGGGGTAACTATGGCTACACCTTC. Its protein is CAISLGPTGGNYGYTF.

The chain is built from TRBV28 and TRBJ2-3, with D possibly being TRBD2 (6 bases). This CDR3 has 14 amino acids. Trimming removed 5 bases at V and 5 bases at J, with 14 bases between. Germline loops: CDR1 MDHEN, CDR2 SYDVKM. CDR3 bases: TGTGCCAGCAGTCCGGGGAGGCACGGAGATACGCAGTATTTT. It is translated as CASSPGRHGDTQYF.

The V gene is TRBV15, the J gene TRBJ2-7, with a weak D call TRBD1 (6 bases). CDR1 and CDR2 (germline): LNHNV, YYDKDF (reference sequence). V was trimmed by 3 bases and J by 0 bases, leaving 18 bases between them. The CDR3 is 17 residues long. The CDR3 spells CATSREGTGSFSYEQYF. CDR3 DNA: TGTGCCACCAGCAGGGAAGGAACAGGGAGTTTCTCCTACGAGCAGTACTTC.

The genes are TRBV10-2 and TRBJ2-2; D possibly corresponds to TRBD1 (5 bases). Trimming removed 8 bases at V and 0 bases at J, with 16 bases between. The CDR3 consists of 16 residues. Germline CDR1 reads WSHSY; CDR2 reads SAAADI. The CDR3 protein is CASGHAAPPNTGELFF. CDR3 in DNA: TGCGCCAGCGGACACGCCGCCCCCCCGAACACCGGGGAGCTGTTTTTT.